One and the same sample provided the 15 T cell receptor beta chains below, sequenced in a study of cytomegalovirus exposure and HLA in healthy donors. 13 Jbeta primers and 60 Vbeta primers were used for the PCR. Clones were sequenced by immunoSEQ multiplex PCR, and TCRdb holds only the in-frame ones, with some missing. The repertoire holds around 180,000 clones, with 75% to 90% as singletons. The sample consisted of PBMCs. Receptors originate from a man aged 25 to 40 in good health and CMV-seropositive.

This clone has more than one count but fewer than ten. CDR3: CASSDSGTGTGELFF. The CDR3 region has the DNA TGTGCCAGCAGTGACTCCGGGACAGGCACCGGGGAGCTGTTTTTT. The chain combines TRBV6-4 with TRBJ2-2; 8 bases match TRBD1. The J segment lost 4 bases and the V segment lost 0 bases, leaving 1 base of the junction unmatched. The CDR3 runs 15 residues. The V gene's germline CDR1 is MRHNA and CDR2 SNTAGT.

This rearrangement joins TRBV6-1 to TRBJ2-7; D is perhaps TRBD1 (5 bases). V dropped 0 bases and J dropped 9 bases, with 12 bases sitting between them. Germline-derived CDR1 and CDR2 are MNHNS and SASEGT. This CDR3 region has 13 residues. The CDR3 here is CASSEAQGTGQYF. The CDR3 DNA sequence: TGTGCCAGCAGTGAAGCCCAGGGCACGGGGCAGTACTTC.

The rearrangement joins TRBV5-1 to TRBJ1-2; D is undetermined. The CDR3 sequence is 12 residues long. Germline CDR1 is SGHRS and CDR2 is YFSETQ. Trimming left V 4 bases short and J 5 bases short, with 9 bases between. Here the CDR3 reads CASSGGGYGYTF. CDR3 nucleotide sequence: TGCGCCAGCAGCGGAGGAGGATATGGCTACACCTTC. Combining the CDR3 with reference TRBV5-1 and TRBJ1-2 gives the whole variable domain KAGVTQTPRYLIKTRGQQVTLSCSPISGHRSVSWYQQTPGQGLQFLFEYFSETQRNKGNFPGRFSGRQFSNSRSEMNVSTLELGDSALYLCASSGGGYGYTFGSGTRLTVV.

This clone was recorded a few times. The CDR3 DNA sequence: TGCGCCAGCAGCTTGGGGCAGGGGGCGGAAAAACTGTTTTTT. This translates into CASSLGQGAEKLFF. The chain is built from TRBV5-1 and TRBJ1-4, with 8 bases lining up with TRBD1. This CDR3 spans 14 amino acids. CDR1 and CDR2 from the germline V gene are SGHRS and YFSETQ. With V trimmed by 0 bases and J by 8 bases, 3 bases remained unmatched.

CDR3: CSSRTGQETQYF. The CDR3 DNA reads as TGCAGCTCTCGGACAGGGCAAGAGACCCAGTACTTC. The V gene is TRBV29-1, the J gene TRBJ2-5; 8 nucleotides agree with TRBD1. Germline V gene data show CDR1 as SQVTM and CDR2 as ANQGSEA. This CDR3 region has 12 residues. V shed 8 bases, J shed 2 bases, and the junction held 4 bases outside the gene matches.

V gene TRBV7-3 combines with J gene TRBJ2-7, with 14 bases matching TRBD2. After removal of 5 bases from V and 2 bases from J, the junction contained 2 bases not matched to a gene. Looked up from germline, CDR1 is SGHTA and CDR2 is FQGTGA. The CDR3 is 15 amino acids. In nucleotides, the CDR3 is TGTGCCAGCAGCCTGACTAGCGGGAGGGCCTACGAGCAGTACTTC. Residues: CASSLTSGRAYEQYF.

The chain recombines TRBV7-2 with TRBJ1-5, with a possible D match to TRBD1 (5 bases). This CDR3 comprises 14 residues. From germline, CDR1 is SGHTA and CDR2 FQGNSA. Trimming left V 5 bases short and J 7 bases short, with 15 bases between. CDR3 nucleotides: TGTGCCAGCAGCACCCGACCGGGGGACCAGCCCCAGCATTTT. Residues: CASSTRPGDQPQHF.

This clone has just one count. J is TRBJ2-7 and V is TRBV5-1; the D gene is possibly TRBD2 (6 bases). Looked up from germline, CDR1 is SGHRS and CDR2 is YFSETQ. CDR3 length: 14 residues. The germline V and J ends were trimmed by 4 bases and 1 base, with 12 bases remaining between them. The CDR3 coding sequence is TGCGCCAGCAGCACGGGGGTCGGATCCTACGAGCAGTACTTC. Residues: CASSTGVGSYEQYF.

The chain combines TRBV2 with TRBJ2-2; possible D gene TRBD1, 6 bases. This CDR3 is 14 amino acids long. With 5 bases removed from V and 5 bases from J, the gap between germline ends came to 12 bases. Germline V lookup: CDR1 SNHLY, CDR2 FYNNEI. The CDR3 region has the DNA TGTGCCAGCAGTTTGGACAGAAGAACCGGGGAGCTGTTTTTT. This sequence encodes CASSLDRRTGELFF.

This chain links TRBV5-6 with TRBJ2-3; D may be TRBD2 (5 bases). The CDR3 spans 15 residues. Trimming removed 0 bases from V and 5 bases from J, with 13 bases in between. From germline, CDR1 is SGHDT and CDR2 YYEEEE. CDR3 nucleotide sequence: TGTGCCAGCAGCTTGGGGCCAGTAGAGGGAGATACGCAGTATTTT. Translating gives CASSLGPVEGDTQYF.

A single count supports this clone. This chain links TRBV7-9 with TRBJ1-5, with TRBD1 matching over 8 bases. Trimming took 1 base from V and 1 from J; bases not matched to a gene: 3. CDR1 is SEHNR, CDR2 FQNEAQ, per germline (reference sequence). CDR3 length equals 16 residues. CDR3 nucleotides: TGTGCCAGCAGCTTAGGAGGACAGGGAAGCAATCAGCCCCAGCATTTT. Its protein product is CASSLGGQGSNQPQHF.

The rearrangement joins TRBV14 to TRBJ1-2, with 8 bases fitting TRBD1. Trimming took 4 bases from V and 2 from J; bases not matched to a gene: 3. Germline V gives CDR1 SGHDN, CDR2 FVKESK. CDR3 length: 14 amino acids. This chain's CDR3 is CASSPGTGNYGYTF. CDR3 coding DNA: TGTGCCAGCAGCCCGGGGACAGGCAACTATGGCTACACCTTC.

V gene TRBV19 combines with J gene TRBJ2-7, with a possible D match to TRBD1 (6 bases). The germline V gene encodes CDR1 LNHDA and CDR2 SQIVND (reference sequence). The length of the CDR3 is 15 residues. V gave up 5 bases and J gave up 0 bases, with 14 bases separating them. The CDR3 loop reads CASSGPQGISYEQYF. As DNA, the CDR3 is TGTGCCAGTAGTGGACCACAGGGAATCTCCTACGAGCAGTACTTC.

This clone came up once. The CDR3 DNA is TGTGCCAGCAGCCAAGGCCATCGACTAGCCGTCGATGAGCAGTTCTTC. Its translation is CASSQGHRLAVDEQFF. The rearrangement links TRBV4-2 to TRBJ2-1, with 7 nucleotides matching TRBD2. J gave up 8 bases and V 1 base, and 11 bases lay outside the gene matches. This CDR3 has 16 residues. Germline assignment: CDR1 LGHNA and CDR2 YNFKEQ.

In nucleotides, the CDR3 is TGTGCCAGCAGTTTGTCGGGGGGCTGGGACATTCAGTACTTC. Translation: CASSLSGGWDIQYF. The chain is built from TRBV28 and TRBJ2-4; tentative D call: TRBD2 (7 bases). The CDR3 is made up of 14 amino acids. Trimming pared 3 bases from V and 8 bases from J, leaving 14 bases between. Germline values: CDR1 MDHEN, CDR2 SYDVKM.